The 22 T cell receptor beta chains below come from one sample, sequenced in a study of radiotherapy plus CTLA-4 blockade in lung cancer. The assay was immunoSEQ multiplex PCR, and TCRdb's table has in-frame clones only and misses some. The top ten clones hold 3% to 4.5% of a sample with 43,000 or so clones, 73% of them seen once. Sequencing was performed on peripheral blood, taken from a patient treated with radiotherapy plus ipilimumab. All receptors derive from a human donor with non-small cell lung cancer who had a complete response to radiotherapy plus ipilimumab.

CDR3 protein: CASSPEGRGSYEQYF. For the CDR3, the DNA is TGTGCCAGCTCACCAGAGGGCCGGGGGTCCTACGAGCAGTACTTC. This rearrangement joins TRBV18 to TRBJ2-5; D is perhaps TRBD2 (6 bases). Near its end, the DNA agrees better with TRBJ2-7, so the J call may be wrong. Germline CDR1 and CDR2: KGHSH and LQKENI. The CDR3 is made up of 15 amino acids.

V and J are TRBV11-2 and TRBJ2-7; possibly TRBD2 for D (6 bases). This CDR3 has 16 residues. Per the germline V gene, CDR1 is SGHAT and CDR2 is FQNNGV. The V and J ends lost 4 bases and 6 bases respectively, with 22 bases between them. The CDR3 nucleotides are TGTGCCAGCAGCTCCGTCCGGGGCGGGATCCCGTTCGAGCAGTACTTC. It yields the protein CASSSVRGGIPFEQYF.

The rearrangement uses TRBV7-9 and TRBJ2-7; 9 positions match TRBD1. V lost 5 bases to trimming and J lost 0 bases; unmatched junction nucleotides: 11. The CDR3 consists of 17 residues. The germline V gene has CDR1 SEHNR and CDR2 FQNEAQ (reference sequence). Here the CDR3 reads CASSPRTGATGSYEQYF. The CDR3 DNA reads as TGTGCCAGCAGCCCCCGGACAGGGGCCACCGGCTCCTACGAGCAGTACTTC.

This clone was found once. The CDR3 coding sequence is TGTGCCAGCAGTGTGGGCTTAGACTATGGCTACACCTTC. It yields the protein CASSVGLDYGYTF. This chain connects TRBV2 to TRBJ1-2, with D unresolved. This CDR3 is 13 amino acids long. Germline V gene lookup returns CDR1 SNHLY and CDR2 FYNNEI. The V gene lost 4 bases and the J gene lost 3 bases, with 9 bases spanning the gap.

About this clone itself: The same CDR3 arises from other DNA sequences in this sample as well. The DNA for the CDR3 is TGTGCCAGCAGTGGGCTCCATAGCAATCAGCCCCAGCATTTT. This gives the protein CASSGLHSNQPQHF. The chain couples TRBV2 to TRBJ1-5; no firm D call. Germline assignment: CDR1 SNHLY and CDR2 FYNNEI. The CDR3 covers 14 residues. Trimming took off 4 bases at V and 0 bases at J, with 7 bases between the two ends.

The V gene is TRBV18, the J gene TRBJ2-3; D is uncertain. The ends were cut back, 2 bases at V and 3 bases at J, with 3 bases in the middle. The germline V gene encodes CDR1 KGHSH and CDR2 LQKENI. The CDR3 loop spans 12 amino acids. CDR3: CASSPSTDTQYF. The CDR3 DNA is TGTGCCAGCTCACCATCTACAGATACGCAGTATTTT.

V is TRBV18 and J is TRBJ2-3, with TRBD1 matching over 7 bases. Germline-derived CDR1 and CDR2 are KGHSH and LQKENI. Germline trimming cut 6 bases from V and 4 bases from J; bases unmatched to any gene: 13. The CDR3 runs 16 residues. The CDR3 bases are TGTGCCAGCTCCCCGGCGACAGGGCTGGTCGCAGATACGCAGTATTTT. Translated, it gives CASSPATGLVADTQYF.

The count of this clone is one. The chain employs TRBV7-2 and TRBJ2-1; 9 bases are a match to TRBD1. The CDR3 covers 15 residues. V dropped 5 bases and J dropped 5; count of bases not matched to a gene: 7. Germline V gives CDR1 SGHTA, CDR2 FQGNSA. The DNA for the CDR3 is TGTGCCAGCAGCGCGACCGGGACAGGGAACAATGAGCAGTTCTTC. It translates to CASSATGTGNNEQFF.

The V gene is TRBV7-9, the J gene TRBJ2-5, with 7 bases matching TRBD2. V shed 5 bases, J shed 6 bases, and the junction held 24 bases outside the gene matches. Looked up from germline, CDR1 is SEHNR and CDR2 is FQNEAQ (reference sequence). CDR3 length equals 19 residues. CDR3: CASSRGEGWSQLSLKTQYF. The CDR3 DNA reads as TGTGCCAGCAGCCGGGGGGAGGGGTGGTCCCAGCTCTCGTTGAAGACCCAGTACTTC.

The gene calls are TRBV6-6 and TRBJ1-5; D ambiguous. The CDR3 contains 13 residues. Germline assignment: CDR1 MNHNY and CDR2 SVGAGI (reference sequence). V lost 6 bases to trimming and J lost 2 bases, with 8 bases between them. The CDR3 region is CASSVLGNQPQHF. The DNA of the CDR3 is TGTGCCAGCAGCGTTTTAGGCAATCAGCCCCAGCATTTT.

This chain uses TRBV15 with TRBJ1-4, with a tentative D call TRBD1 (6 bases). The V end was cut by 4 bases, the J end by 5 bases, with 17 bases between. The CDR3 extends over 16 amino acids. Germline values: CDR1 LNHNV, CDR2 YYDKDF (reference sequence). CDR3 sequence (DNA): TGTGCCACCAGCAACCCGGGGGGGCCGGAGAATGAAAAACTGTTTTTT. This sequence encodes CATSNPGGPENEKLFF.

V is TRBV7-2 and J is TRBJ2-7; D may be TRBD2 (7 bases). Trimming stripped 5 bases from V and 1 base from J, with 21 bases between. The CDR3 sequence is 17 residues long. Germline V gives CDR1 SGHTA, CDR2 FQGNSA. The CDR3 DNA is TGTGCCAGCAGCGTTGGCTTGGGGGGGGCGCGGTCCTACGAGCAGTACTTC. Amino acids: CASSVGLGGARSYEQYF.

The gene calls are TRBV6-5 and TRBJ1-6; D call uncertain. CDR1 is MNHEY, CDR2 SVGAGI, per germline. The CDR3 spans 13 residues. V dropped 9 bases and J dropped 6 bases, with 12 bases sitting between them. The CDR3 region is CASTYELNSPLHF. The CDR3 nucleotides read TGTGCCAGTACGTATGAACTTAATTCACCCCTCCACTTT.

This clone was counted only a few times. The chain joins TRBV5-5 to TRBJ1-3; possible D gene TRBD1, 6 bases. Germline assignment: CDR1 SGHKS and CDR2 YYEKEE (reference sequence). The CDR3 runs 14 residues. V was cut by 4 bases and J by 6 bases, with 14 bases left in between. Here the CDR3 reads CASSGLPGENTIYF. DNA of the CDR3: TGTGCCAGCAGCGGGCTGCCAGGGGAAAACACCATATATTTT.

The chain joins TRBV28 to TRBJ1-5; maybe TRBD1 (6 bases). The V end was cut by 9 bases, the J end by 6 bases, with 24 bases between. This CDR3 comprises 16 residues. From germline, CDR1 is MDHEN and CDR2 SYDVKM. The CDR3 nucleotides read TGTGCCAGTAAAGGGGGGGCGATCCCCCGTGGTCAGCCCCAGCATTTT. It is translated as CASKGGAIPRGQPQHF. The variable domain in full, completed from reference TRBV28 and TRBJ1-5, reads DVKVTQSSRYLVKRTGEKVFLECVQDMDHENMFWYRQDPGLGLRLIYFSYDVKMKEKGDIPEGYSVSREKKERFSLILESASTNQTSMYLCASKGGAIPRGQPQHFGDGTRLSIL.

This clone was detected only a few times. The rearrangement uses TRBV6-1 and TRBJ2-5; the D gene is possibly TRBD1 (6 bases). With the DNA end fitting TRBJ2-7 better, the J assignment may be wrong. There are 12 residues in the CDR3. Germline values: CDR1 MNHNS, CDR2 SASEGT. The CDR3 DNA sequence: TGTGCCAGCAGAAAGGACAGCTACGAGCAGTACTTC. Encoded protein: CASRKDSYEQYF.

This chain uses TRBV19 with TRBJ1-5; 9 bases agree with TRBD1. The V gene end was trimmed by 5 bases and the J gene end by 4 bases; junction bases not matched to a gene: 6. The CDR3 contains 15 residues. Germline values: CDR1 LNHDA, CDR2 SQIVND (reference sequence). CDR3 coding DNA: TGTGCCAGTAGTCCTCGGGACAGGGTTAATCAGCCCCAGCATTTT. This gives the protein CASSPRDRVNQPQHF. Supplemented by reference TRBV19 and TRBJ1-5, the full variable domain reads DGGITQSPKYLFRKEGQNVTLSCEQNLNHDAMYWYRQDPGQGLRLIYYSQIVNDFQKGDIAEGYSVSREKKESFPLTVTSAQKNPTAFYLCASSPRDRVNQPQHFGDGTRLSIL.

The gene calls are TRBV10-2 and TRBJ2-1; 9 bases are shared with TRBD2. The germline V gene encodes CDR1 WSHSY and CDR2 SAAADI. V lost 2 bases to trimming and J lost 3 bases; unmatched junction nucleotides: 2. CDR3 size: 15 residues. The CDR3 sequence is CASSEGGRGYNEQFF. The CDR3 bases are TGCGCCAGCAGTGAGGGCGGGAGGGGCTACAATGAGCAGTTCTTC.

This chain joins TRBV4-1 and TRBJ2-7; 8 positions agree with TRBD2. CDR3 length equals 16 residues. V shed 1 base and J 3 bases; nucleotides not matched to a gene: 8. The germline gives CDR1 MGHRA, CDR2 YSYEKL. CDR3 sequence reads: CASSQVLSGGSYEQYF. CDR3 nucleotide sequence: TGCGCCAGCAGCCAAGTGTTAAGCGGGGGAAGCTACGAGCAGTACTTC.

The V gene is TRBV6-6, the J gene TRBJ2-4; tentatively, D is TRBD2 (6 bases). The germline V gene has CDR1 MNHNY and CDR2 SVGAGI (reference sequence). Trimming shortened V by 6 bases and J by 4 bases, and 16 bases separated the two germline ends. The CDR3 covers 15 residues. In DNA, the CDR3 is TGTGCCAGCAGGTACCTTTCGGGGGAAAAAAACATTCAGTACTTC. It yields the protein CASRYLSGEKNIQYF.

This clone has more than one count but fewer than ten. This chain connects TRBV28 to TRBJ1-2; D gene ambiguous. CDR1 is MDHEN and CDR2 is SYDVKM in the germline V gene. The CDR3 is made up of 15 amino acids. The germline V and J ends were trimmed by 6 bases and 4 bases, with 18 bases remaining between them. CDR3 sequence reads: CASSTPSASFYGYTF. In DNA, the CDR3 is TGTGCCAGCAGCACACCCTCCGCTTCATTCTATGGCTACACCTTC.

The chain combines TRBV6-5 with TRBJ2-7; unclear D gene. The V gene lost 4 bases and the J gene lost 2 bases, with 18 bases spanning the gap. CDR1 MNHEY and CDR2 SVGAGI come from the germline V gene. The CDR3 sequence is 16 residues long. Here the CDR3 DNA reads TGTGCCAGCAGTTTTGTAAGTTTAGCTGATACCTACGAGCAGTACTTC. Its protein product is CASSFVSLADTYEQYF.